The sequence of this T cell receptor beta chain was determined in a study of shared clonotypes between healthy human individuals. As defined, naive CD8 cells were CD45RO-negative and positively selected for CCR7, with terminally differentiated effector memory CD45RA+ cells excluded. Only Caucasian adults living in Nashville, Tennessee served as donors. The data were produced by immunoSEQ multiplex PCR, yet TCRdb's version contains in-frame clones alone and is incomplete. The sample lists hundreds of thousands of clones, approximately 96% occurring once. On this clone: Its target is unknown.

The study's findings and limits: A limitation of the genetic and exposure-history diversity represented arose from few donors.

This TCR came from a man aged 25 to 45 in good health. Material: naive CD8+ T cells sorted from blood.

The CDR3, as DNA: TGTGCCAGCAGCCCGAATTTTGGGACAGGGTTATCCTACGAGCAGTACTTC. This encodes CASSPNFGTGLSYEQYF. The chain joins TRBV11-2 to TRBJ2-7; 9 bases are a match to TRBD1. With 5 bases clipped from V and 1 base from J, the junction kept 12 bases outside the gene matches. Germline V gene data show CDR1 as SGHAT and CDR2 as FQNNGV. The CDR3 sequence is 17 residues long.